This T cell receptor beta chain was observed in a study of blood T cell repertoires in COVID-19 (dated by TCRdb to between 2020 and 2021). About the investigation overall: Collaborator samples came from the United States, Italy and Spain and covered acute and convalescent phases of COVID-19. Sample metadata almost always included a de-identified subject ID, COVID-19 status, age in years and sex. The repertoires were made available in a free public database intended to serve as a resource for research on the immune response to SARS-CoV-2. Deeply sampled blood TCRbeta repertoires from subjects exposed to, actively infected with, or recovered from COVID-19 were included in the dataset. HLA class I and class II types, where available, came from metadata supplied by the sample provider rather than from assay-based typing. The samples were drawn from two sources: the first 160 participants of the ongoing ImmuneRACE study, and 1,000 to 1,500 subjects contributed by 6 global collaborators. The prospective study material was composed of cDNA or gDNA derived from T cells, B-cell-depleted T cells, or PBMCs.

In Seattle, one collaborating source enrolled patients while the infection was active and tracked those patients longitudinally over the course of disease. Each collaborating institution followed its own protocols to collect whole blood in K2EDTA tubes. For TCRbeta analysis, collaborator samples were shipped as frozen whole blood, as isolated PBMCs, or as DNA extracted from either sample type. In regard to this clone: Its antigen remains undetermined. Base-call qualities are not available, and no considerably larger clone is one nucleotide away.

The immunoSEQ Assay, a bias-controlled multiplex PCR, was used to amplify TCRbeta CDR3 regions from genomic DNA. As for the original processing: Within the assay, amplification of reference gene primers was used to estimate how many nucleated cells each sample contained. Sequence reads were collapsed and filtered to measure the absolute abundance of every unique TCRbeta CDR3 rearrangement. For each sample, productive Simpson clonality was calculated as the square root of Simpson's diversity index across productive rearrangements. The immuneACCESS repertoire file appears here via TCRdb, limited to in-frame rearrangements. These files lack a portion of the clones; in checked studies, under half of the deficit traces to unresolved V genes, and the cause of the others is not known. The D gene and trimming were derived from the DNA, and the V and J assignments and clone size from that table. The sample profile shows 120,000 or so clones; about 81% of them were found once. About a sixth of the sample comes from the top ten.

Here is what the overall study found, with its caveats: How much clinical and demographic metadata was included differed by source and by participant, and the metadata was provided uncurated.

The receptor's source is a man aged 30 to 45 with COVID-19, enrolled during active disease. What was sequenced was peripheral blood.

The base sequence is TGTGCCAGTAGTATCCGTTACAATGAGCAGTTCTTC. Its amino acids are CASSIRYNEQFF. The chain employs TRBV19 and TRBJ2-1, with no confident D gene call. As encoded in the germline V gene (reference sequence), CDR1 is LNHDA while CDR2 is SQIVND. The CDR3 measures 12 amino acids from cysteine to phenylalanine. CDR3 DNA only is kept here, 36 bases in frame from base 1. Between the V and J ends, shortened by 3 bases and 4 bases respectively, the junction contains 4 bases.